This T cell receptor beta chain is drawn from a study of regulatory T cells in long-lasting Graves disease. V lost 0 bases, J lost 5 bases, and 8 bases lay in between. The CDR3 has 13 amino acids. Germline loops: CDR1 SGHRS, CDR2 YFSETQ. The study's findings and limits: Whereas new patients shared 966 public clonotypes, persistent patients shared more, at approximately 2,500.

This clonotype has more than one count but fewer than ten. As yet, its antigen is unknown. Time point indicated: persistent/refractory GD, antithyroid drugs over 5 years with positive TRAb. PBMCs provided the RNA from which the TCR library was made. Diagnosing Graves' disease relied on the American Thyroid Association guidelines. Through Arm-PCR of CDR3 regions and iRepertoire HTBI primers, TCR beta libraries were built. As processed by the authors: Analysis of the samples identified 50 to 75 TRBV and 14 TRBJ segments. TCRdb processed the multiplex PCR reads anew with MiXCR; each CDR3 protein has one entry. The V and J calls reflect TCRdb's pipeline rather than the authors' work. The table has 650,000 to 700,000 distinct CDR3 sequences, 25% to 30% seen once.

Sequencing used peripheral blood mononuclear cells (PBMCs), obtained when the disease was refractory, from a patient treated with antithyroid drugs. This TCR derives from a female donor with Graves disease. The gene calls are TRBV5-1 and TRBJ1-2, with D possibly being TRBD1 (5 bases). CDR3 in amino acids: CASSLGQRYGYTF. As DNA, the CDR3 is TGCGCCAGCAGCTTGGGACAGCGATATGGCTACACCTTC.